Presented here are 7 T cell receptor beta chains from one specimen sequenced in a study of blood T cell repertoires in COVID-19. Libraries were prepared by immunoSEQ multiplex PCR; TCRdb keeps only in-frame clonotypes and omits some of them. The repertoire has roughly 190,000 clones, around 90% of them found once; the top ten carry about 4.4%. The sample was peripheral blood. These receptors came from a human donor in a cohort sampled during active COVID-19.

The V call is TRBV7-5, the J call TRBJ1-5; TRBD1, the D gene given by the table, was not confirmed from the DNA. TRBV7-5 is marked as a pseudogene. The CDR3 consists of 15 residues. The CDR3 spells CARSHRHHSNQPQHF. The DNA for the CDR3 is TGTGCCAGAAGCCATAGACATCATAGCAATCAGCCCCAGCATTTT.

This chain joins TRBV3-1 (or the pseudogene TRBV3-2) and TRBJ2-7, with 7 bases fitting TRBD2. This CDR3 is 17 amino acids long. After removal of 0 bases from V and 1 base from J, the junction contained 9 bases not matched to a gene. Looked up from germline, CDR1 is LGHDT and CDR2 is YNNKEL (reference sequence). CDR3 coding DNA: TGTGCCAGCAGCCAAGATAGAGGCGGGAGAACTTCCTACGAGCAGTACTTC. It is translated as CASSQDRGGRTSYEQYF.

The J gene is TRBJ2-1, the V gene TRBV12-3 or TRBV12-4; no reliable D call. The CDR3 has 11 amino acids. Between the trimmed V and J ends, which lost 3 bases and 8 bases, there was a span of 5 bases. This CDR3 is CASSFVDEQFF. The CDR3 bases are TGTGCCAGCAGTTTCGTCGATGAGCAGTTCTTC.

This clone was seen at least ten times. The J gene is TRBJ1-1, the V gene TRBV4-3, with D possibly matching TRBD1 (5 bases). The CDR3 length is 15 residues. Germline V gene data show CDR1 as LGHNA and CDR2 as YSLEER. Deletions cut 5 bases from V and 4 bases from J, with 17 bases between. Written as DNA, the CDR3 is TGCGCCAGCAGCTTGATTGTAGGGGAGGGCACTGAAGCTTTCTTT. It is translated as CASSLIVGEGTEAFF.

The chain couples TRBV30 to TRBJ1-4, with 9 bases identical to TRBD1. The CDR3 runs 15 residues. In germline, CDR1 is GTSNPN, CDR2 SVGIG (reference sequence). V lost 3 bases, J lost 5 bases, and 7 bases stayed unmatched. The chain's CDR3 is CAWRLSGTGNEKLFF. CDR3 sequence (DNA): TGTGCCTGGAGGCTGAGTGGGACAGGGAATGAAAAACTGTTTTTT.

The chain uses TRBV3-1 (or the pseudogene TRBV3-2) and TRBJ1-6; TRBD1 matches 8 bases. This CDR3 spans 16 amino acids. The germline V gene has CDR1 LGHDT and CDR2 YNNKEL (reference sequence). The V gene end was trimmed by 4 bases and the J gene end by 7 bases; junction bases not matched to a gene: 9. CDR3 sequence: CASSPSPTGANSPLHF. DNA for the CDR3: TGTGCCAGCAGCCCCTCCCCGACAGGGGCCAATTCACCCCTCCACTTT.

The CDR3 sequence: CASSYSRDSVNSPLHF. The CDR3 region has the DNA TGTGCCAGCAGTTACTCAAGGGACAGTGTTAATTCACCCCTCCACTTT. This rearrangement joins TRBV6-2 or TRBV6-3 to TRBJ1-6; 7 positions agree with TRBD1. V lost 0 bases and J lost 6; bases outside the gene matches: 5. There are 16 residues in the CDR3. Per germline, CDR1 MNHEY and CDR2 SVGEGT.